This TCR beta chain stems from a study of blood T cell repertoires in COVID-19. In the study overall: The United States, Italy and Spain provided the acute and convalescent COVID-19 samples. PBMCs, B-cell-depleted T cells, or T cells were the source of the cDNA or gDNA that made up the material.

This CDR3 is built from 15 residues. The trim removed 4 bases at V and 4 bases at J, leaving 7 bases unmatched. In germline, CDR1 is MNHEY, CDR2 SVGAGI. Here immunoSEQ multiplex PCR was the method, and the copy in TCRdb shows in-frame clones only, minus some. This table holds more than 200,000 clones, 65% to 90% found once. Sequenced sample: peripheral blood. The receptor was derived from a woman aged 40 to 50 who had recovered from COVID-19. V and J are TRBV6-5 and TRBJ2-1, with 7 bases lining up with TRBD1. As DNA, the CDR3 is TGTGCCAGCAGTTTTCGGACAGGTCTTTACAATGAGCAGTTCTTC. Protein sequence: CASSFRTGLYNEQFF.